One sample yielded the 13 T cell receptor beta chains listed below, sequenced in a study of shared clonotypes between healthy human individuals. Repertoires were generated with immunoSEQ multiplex PCR, while TCRdb's copy carries only in-frame clones and drops some. The sample lists about 470,000 clones; around 79% were seen once. The sequencing input was PBMCs. The receptors were gathered from a woman aged 35 to 49 in good health. Some clones in this sample may be carry-over from other donors' samples.

This clone has a single count. The chain carries TRBV5-4 and TRBJ1-3; D might be TRBD1 (5 bases). V dropped 0 bases and J dropped 2 bases, with 12 bases sitting between them. The CDR3 has 16 amino acids. The germline gives CDR1 SGHNT, CDR2 YYREEE (reference sequence). The CDR3 is CASSLGVRGAGNTIYF. CDR3 sequence (DNA): TGTGCCAGCAGCTTGGGTGTGAGGGGAGCTGGAAACACCATATATTTT. Full variable domain (outside the CDR3, taken from reference TRBV5-4 and TRBJ1-3): ETGVTQSPTHLIKTRGQQVTLRCSSQSGHNTVSWYQQALGQGPQFIFQYYREEENGRGNFPPRFSGLQFPNYSSELNVNALELDDSALYLCASSLGVRGAGNTIYFGEGSWLTVV.

This clone was recorded only once. This chain joins TRBV5-1 and TRBJ1-1; the D gene is possibly TRBD1 (5 bases). Trimming cost V 0 bases and J 3 bases, with 12 bases left between them. CDR1 SGHRS and CDR2 YFSETQ come from the germline V gene. The CDR3 is 15 amino acids. The DNA of the CDR3 is TGCGCCAGCAGCTTGGGGCCCCAGGGAGACACTGAAGCTTTCTTT. As protein: CASSLGPQGDTEAFF. The entire variable domain, with the rest obtained from reference TRBV5-1 and TRBJ1-1, is as follows: KAGVTQTPRYLIKTRGQQVTLSCSPISGHRSVSWYQQTPGQGLQFLFEYFSETQRNKGNFPGRFSGRQFSNSRSEMNVSTLELGDSALYLCASSLGPQGDTEAFFGQGTRLTVV.

The CDR3 protein is CASSLALGLAGYHEQYF. CDR3 nucleotide sequence: TGTGCCAGCAGCTTAGCGCTAGGACTAGCGGGATATCACGAGCAGTACTTC. V usage is TRBV7-8 and J usage is TRBJ2-7, with 12 positions matching TRBD2. CDR1 and CDR2 (germline): SGHVS, FQNEAQ. With 0 bases clipped from V and 5 bases from J, the junction kept 8 bases outside the gene matches. The CDR3 has 17 amino acids. The variable domain in full, with the rest retrieved from reference TRBV7-8 and TRBJ2-7, is GAGVSQSPRYKVAKRGQDVALRCDPISGHVSLFWYQQALGQGPEFLTYFQNEAQLDKSGLPSDRFFAERPEGSVSTLKIQRTQQEDSAVYLCASSLALGLAGYHEQYFGPGTRLTVT.

The gene calls are TRBV7-3 and TRBJ2-7; no reliable D call. Germline lookup yields CDR1 SGHTA and CDR2 FQGTGA. The CDR3 is made up of 14 amino acids. V lost 0 bases and J lost 7, with 13 bases in between. The CDR3 protein is CASSLTSLVGEQYF. CDR3 in DNA: TGTGCCAGCAGCTTAACCTCCCTTGTAGGGGAGCAGTACTTC. Full variable domain (remainder filled in from reference TRBV7-3 and TRBJ2-7): GAGVSQTPSNKVTEKGKYVELRCDPISGHTALYWYRQSLGQGPEFLIYFQGTGAADDSGLPNDRFFAVRPEGSVSTLKIQRTERGDSAVYLCASSLTSLVGEQYFGPGTRLTVT.

DNA for the CDR3: TGTGCCAGCTCACGAATCAAGACGGGGGTTCTAGACAATGAGCAGTTCTTC. As protein: CASSRIKTGVLDNEQFF. The chain joins TRBV18 to TRBJ2-1; possible D gene TRBD2, 6 bases. Germline V gives CDR1 KGHSH, CDR2 LQKENI. This CDR3 comprises 17 residues. Trimming shortened V by 4 bases and J by 5 bases, and 21 bases separated the two germline ends. Full variable domain (remainder filled in from reference TRBV18 and TRBJ2-1): NAGVMQNPRHLVRRRGQEARLRCSPMKGHSHVYWYRQLPEEGLKFMVYLQKENIIDESGMPKERFSAEFPKEGPSILRIQQVVRGDSAAYFCASSRIKTGVLDNEQFFGPGTRLTVL.

The gene calls are TRBV9 and TRBJ1-3; D is unclear. Trimming cost V 0 bases and J 0 bases, with 16 bases left between them. The CDR3 extends over 18 amino acids. From germline, CDR1 is SGDLS and CDR2 YYNGEE. The CDR3 spells CASSVATSRTDSGNTIYF. The CDR3 nucleotides read TGTGCCAGCAGCGTAGCTACGTCGAGGACGGACTCTGGAAACACCATATATTTT.

The rearrangement links TRBV19 to TRBJ2-7; weak D call: TRBD1 (6 bases). The CDR3 is made up of 14 amino acids. Germline CDR1 and CDR2: LNHDA and SQIVND (reference sequence). The V and J ends lost 3 bases and 2 bases respectively, with 11 bases between them. In nucleotides, the CDR3 is TGTGCCAGTAGTATTCAGGGGTTCCCCTACGAGCAGTACTTC. Its protein product is CASSIQGFPYEQYF.

The chain carries TRBV2 and TRBJ2-2, with no clear D. Germline V gene data show CDR1 as SNHLY and CDR2 as FYNNEI. This CDR3 contains 14 residues. V was clipped by 1 base and J by 1 base, with 4 bases between them. The CDR3 protein is CASSEVKNTGELFF. In DNA, the CDR3 is TGTGCCAGCAGTGAAGTAAAGAACACCGGGGAGCTGTTTTTT.

The V gene is TRBV28, the J gene TRBJ1-5; TRBD1 matches at 7 bases. Trimming took 5 bases from V and 3 from J; bases not matched to a gene: 7. This CDR3 comprises 15 residues. Germline V gives CDR1 MDHEN, CDR2 SYDVKM. CDR3 DNA: TGTGCCAGCAGTAGGGGACAGTTCCTCAATCAGCCCCAGCATTTT. As protein: CASSRGQFLNQPQHF.

This clone has a handful of counts. The genes are TRBV30 and TRBJ2-5, with D possibly being TRBD1 or TRBD2 (5 bases each). The germline V and J ends were trimmed by 2 bases and 5 bases, with 15 bases remaining between them. This CDR3 comprises 14 residues. Germline V CDR1 and CDR2: GTSNPN, SVGIG (reference sequence). The CDR3 bases are TGTGCCTGGAGTCGGGGCAGGCAGAGTGAGACCCAGTACTTC. Its translation: CAWSRGRQSETQYF.

The sample holds a few counts of this clone. The rearrangement links TRBV10-1 to TRBJ1-1; 9 nucleotides match TRBD1. The CDR3 contains 14 residues. V lost 6 bases and J lost 4; bases outside the gene matches: 6. Germline CDR1 reads WNHNN; CDR2 reads SYGVQD (reference sequence). CDR3 in DNA: TGCGCCAGCAGCGAGGGACAGGGAGGCACTGAAGCTTTCTTT. Amino acids: CASSEGQGGTEAFF.

The chain joins TRBV30 to TRBJ2-7; perhaps TRBD1 as D (7 bases). The CDR3 sequence is 13 residues long. The V end lost 5 bases, the J end lost 3 bases, and 14 bases lay between the germline ends. From germline, CDR1 is GTSNPN and CDR2 SVGIG (reference sequence). The CDR3 protein is CAWGRQGGYEQYF. The CDR3 region has the DNA TGTGCCTGGGGGAGACAGGGAGGCTACGAGCAGTACTTC. The variable domain in full, with the rest retrieved from reference TRBV30 and TRBJ2-7, is SQTIHQWPATLVQPVGSPLSLECTVEGTSNPNLYWYRQAAGRGLQLLFYSVGIGQISSEVPQNLSASRPQDRQFILSSKKLLLSDSGFYLCAWGRQGGYEQYFGPGTRLTVT.

The rearrangement links TRBV5-4 to TRBJ2-1; D remains unclear. The V and J ends lost 1 base and 7 bases respectively, with 9 bases between them. Germline V gives CDR1 SGHNT, CDR2 YYREEE (reference sequence). The CDR3 sequence is 13 residues long. This chain's CDR3 is CASSLSAWNEQFF. The CDR3 nucleotides are TGTGCCAGCAGCTTGTCCGCCTGGAATGAGCAGTTCTTC.